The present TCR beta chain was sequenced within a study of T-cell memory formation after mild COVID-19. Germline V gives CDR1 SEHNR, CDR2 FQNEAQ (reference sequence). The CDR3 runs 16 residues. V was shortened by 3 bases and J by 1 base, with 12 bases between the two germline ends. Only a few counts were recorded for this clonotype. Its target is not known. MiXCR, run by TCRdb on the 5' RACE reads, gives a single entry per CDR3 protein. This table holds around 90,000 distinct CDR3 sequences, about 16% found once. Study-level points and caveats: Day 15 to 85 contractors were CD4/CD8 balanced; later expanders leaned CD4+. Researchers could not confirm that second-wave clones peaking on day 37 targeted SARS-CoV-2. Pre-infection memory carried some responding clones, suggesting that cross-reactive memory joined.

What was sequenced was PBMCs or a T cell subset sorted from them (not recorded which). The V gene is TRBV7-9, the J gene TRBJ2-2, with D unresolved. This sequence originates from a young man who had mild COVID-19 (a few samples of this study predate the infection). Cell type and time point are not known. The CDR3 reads CASSFDLTRNTGELFF. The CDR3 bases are TGTGCCAGCAGCTTCGACCTGACAAGGAACACCGGGGAGCTGTTTTTT.